The T cell receptor beta chain under discussion was sequenced for a study of CD8 T cells in Susac syndrome. After extraction with the RNeasy kit, 0.5 to 1 ug of the RNA was reverse transcribed using random hexamers. Each CDR3 protein is one row after TCRdb ran MiXCR on the immunoSEQ multiplex PCR reads. The table records a few hundred thousand distinct CDR3 sequences, 92% of them present only once. Germline-derived CDR1 and CDR2 are DFQATT and SNEGSKA (reference sequence). Germline trimming cut 5 bases from V and 1 base from J; bases unmatched to any gene: 7. The CDR3 sequence is 16 residues long. The chain joins TRBV20-1 to TRBJ2-7; 14 positions match TRBD2. The sample comprised CD4+ T cells from PBMCs. This TCR was recovered from a human donor with multiple sclerosis. In nucleotides, the CDR3 is TGCAGTGCTGAACCGGGACTAGCGGGAGAGTCCTACGAGCAGTACTTC. Translation: CSAEPGLAGESYEQYF.